These 29 T cell receptor beta chains originate from one sample sequenced in a study of identical twins. TCRdb re-called the 5' RACE reads with MiXCR, one entry per CDR3 protein. This table holds 450,000 or so distinct CDR3 sequences, around 15% found once. The same sample was also used in a study of yellow fever vaccine responses in identical twins.

Specimen: CD4+ T cells sorted from blood. Receptors originate from a woman under 30 in good health.

The gene calls are TRBV6-2 or TRBV6-3 and TRBJ2-2; 10 nucleotides agree with TRBD2. This CDR3 comprises 19 residues. CDR1 MNHEY and CDR2 SVGEGT come from the germline V gene. The J segment lost 1 base and the V segment lost 2 bases, leaving 10 bases of the junction unmatched. CDR3 sequence (DNA): TGTGCCAGCAGTTACCCGGCTAGCGGGAGTAGGTGGAACACCGGGGAGCTGTTTTTT. This translates into CASSYPASGSRWNTGELFF.

This chain connects TRBV7-2 to TRBJ1-2; 9 positions agree with TRBD1. In germline, CDR1 is SGHTA, CDR2 FQGNSA. Trimming at V came to 0 bases and at J to 5 bases, leaving 4 bases not matched to a gene. CDR3 size: 15 residues. The CDR3 protein is CASSLAADRGYGYTF. DNA for the CDR3: TGTGCCAGCAGCTTAGCGGCAGACAGGGGGTATGGCTACACCTTC.

In this sample, this clonotype turned up many times. J is TRBJ2-1 and V is TRBV12-3 or TRBV12-4; tentatively, D is TRBD1 (5 bases). This CDR3 spans 14 amino acids. The V end was cut by 1 base, the J end by 4 bases, with 8 bases between. DNA for the CDR3: TGTGCCAGCAGTTTAGGGACAACTTACAATGAGCAGTTCTTC. This codes for CASSLGTTYNEQFF.

The sample holds a few counts of this clonotype. The J gene is TRBJ2-2, the V gene TRBV2, with D possibly called TRBD1 or TRBD2 (6 bases each). V lost 2 bases, J lost 6 bases, and 10 bases lay in between. There are 14 residues in the CDR3. CDR1 is SNHLY, CDR2 FYNNEI, per germline. Here the CDR3 DNA reads TGTGCCAGCAGTGAACGGGGGCCGGCCGGGGAGCTGTTTTTT. Translation gives CASSERGPAGELFF. The variable domain in full, completed from reference TRBV2 and TRBJ2-2, reads EPEVTQTPSHQVTQMGQEVILRCVPISNHLYFYWYRQILGQKVEFLVSFYNNEISEKSEIFDDQFSVERPDGSNFTLKIRSTKLEDSAMYFCASSERGPAGELFFGEGSRLTVL.

This clonotype came up a few times. V gene TRBV6-2 or TRBV6-3 combines with J gene TRBJ2-7; 13 bases align to TRBD2. Germline values: CDR1 MNHEY, CDR2 SVGEGT. The CDR3 runs 15 residues. After removal of 4 bases from V and 5 bases from J, the junction contained 5 bases not matched to a gene. CDR3 DNA: TGTGCCAGCAGTTCCTGGACTAGCGGGAGCCACGAGCAGTACTTC. It yields the protein CASSSWTSGSHEQYF.

V and J are TRBV4-2 and TRBJ1-1; 7 nucleotides match TRBD1. The length of the CDR3 is 20 residues. Per germline, CDR1 LGHNA and CDR2 YNFKEQ. V shed 3 bases, J shed 4 bases, and the junction held 23 bases outside the gene matches. The CDR3 loop reads CASSHSFIKGAPVSVTEAFF. The CDR3 coding sequence is TGTGCCAGCAGCCATTCATTCATCAAGGGGGCCCCCGTTTCGGTCACTGAAGCTTTCTTT.

The chain combines TRBV5-1 with TRBJ1-1; D remains ambiguous. Trimming left V 5 bases short and J 1 base short, with 12 bases between. There are 14 residues in the CDR3. Germline assignment: CDR1 SGHRS and CDR2 YFSETQ. The CDR3 nucleotides read TGCGCCAGCAGGTCCCTGGGGAGGAACACTGAAGCTTTCTTT. Amino acid sequence: CASRSLGRNTEAFF.

CDR3 bases: TGTGCCAGCTCAACCGGGACAGGTGACACCGGGGAGCTGTTTTTT. It yields the protein CASSTGTGDTGELFF. The chain combines TRBV18 with TRBJ2-2, with 8 bases aligning to TRBD1. V gave up 5 bases and J gave up 3 bases; unmatched junction bases: 5. The length of the CDR3 is 15 residues. Germline values: CDR1 KGHSH, CDR2 LQKENI.

The gene calls are TRBV6-2 or TRBV6-3 and TRBJ2-1; D uncertain. V shed 3 bases and J shed 7 bases, with 13 bases lying between them. This CDR3 has 14 amino acids. The germline V gene encodes CDR1 MNHEY and CDR2 SVGEGT. The CDR3 is CASSYRAAKNEQFF. The CDR3 DNA is TGTGCCAGCAGTTATCGGGCTGCTAAAAATGAGCAGTTCTTC.

The CDR3 sequence is CASSPQPPRDRQNTGELFF. The CDR3 bases are TGTGCCAGCAGCCCGCAACCTCCGAGGGACAGACAAAACACCGGGGAGCTGTTTTTT. The chain is built from TRBV11-2 and TRBJ2-2, with 7 bases matching TRBD1. CDR1 and CDR2 (germline): SGHAT, FQNNGV. J gave up 2 bases and V 5 bases, and 17 bases lay outside the gene matches. CDR3 length: 19 residues.

In its sample, this clonotype was seen many times. The V and J genes are TRBV12-3 or TRBV12-4 and TRBJ2-5; D gene unclear. Trimming shortened V by 2 bases and J by 2 bases, and 6 bases separated the two germline ends. CDR3 length: 13 amino acids. The CDR3 sequence: CASSLNGQETQYF. The CDR3 nucleotides are TGTGCCAGCAGTTTAAACGGTCAAGAGACCCAGTACTTC.

This clonotype turned up a few times. The chain joins TRBV10-3 to TRBJ2-3; D is perhaps TRBD2 (6 bases). V shed 2 bases and J shed 2 bases, with 14 bases lying between them. Germline CDR1 and CDR2: ENHRY and SYGVKD. The CDR3 runs 16 residues. The CDR3 sequence: CAISEPAGLITDTQYF. DNA for the CDR3: TGTGCCATCAGTGAGCCGGCGGGACTGATCACAGATACGCAGTATTTT.

This clonotype was detected only a few times. The gene calls are TRBV7-2 and TRBJ2-3; D is unclear. CDR1 is SGHTA, CDR2 FQGNSA, per germline. The length of the CDR3 is 12 residues. V lost 4 bases and J 5 bases, leaving 7 bases between the germline ends. The CDR3: CASSSLLDTQYF. CDR3 bases: TGTGCCAGCAGCTCGTTACTAGATACGCAGTATTTT.

This rearrangement joins TRBV20-1 to TRBJ2-7, with D possibly TRBD2 on 5 matching bases. The CDR3 runs 14 residues. Deletions cut 0 bases from V and 3 bases from J, with 12 bases between. Germline V CDR1 and CDR2: DFQATT, SNEGSKA (reference sequence). The CDR3 reads CSARDTRTVYEQYF. For the CDR3, the DNA is TGCAGTGCTAGAGATACTAGAACAGTCTACGAGCAGTACTTC.

This clonotype was observed a handful of times. The rearrangement uses TRBV12-3 or TRBV12-4 and TRBJ2-5, with D unclear. The CDR3 length is 13 residues. Trimming removed 5 bases at V and 3 bases at J, with 10 bases between. CDR3 DNA: TGTGCCAGCAGTCCCCGATGGGAAGAGACCCAGTACTTC. The encoded protein is CASSPRWEETQYF.

This clonotype was counted between two and nine times. The chain is built from TRBV12-3 or TRBV12-4 and TRBJ2-1; D may be TRBD1 (7 bases). V gave up 2 bases and J gave up 8 bases, with 13 bases separating them. The CDR3 length is 14 residues. CDR3 sequence (DNA): TGTGCCAGCAGTTTACAGGGGGGCGGAGATGAGCAGTTCTTC. Translated, it gives CASSLQGGGDEQFF.

This chain uses TRBV1 with TRBJ2-1. TRBV1 is marked as a pseudogene. The CDR3 loop spans 19 amino acids. CDR3 protein: CTSSQDGVDVGSQYNEQFF. The CDR3 coding sequence is TGCACCAGCAGCCAAGATGGTGTCGACGTGGGCTCGCAATACAATGAGCAGTTCTTC.

DNA of the CDR3: TGCAGCGTTGATAGGATGGGACAGGGGGCCTCAGATACGCAGTATTTT. It yields the protein CSVDRMGQGASDTQYF. V gene TRBV29-1 combines with J gene TRBJ2-3; 12 nucleotides match TRBD1. Unmatched junction bases numbered 8, after V lost 3 bases and J lost 4 bases. Germline-derived CDR1 and CDR2 are SQVTM and ANQGSEA. This CDR3 has 16 amino acids.

A few counts support this clonotype. V gene TRBV28 combines with J gene TRBJ2-3; D gene ambiguous. The V end was cut by 1 base, the J end by 11 bases, with 7 bases between. The CDR3 is 11 amino acids. Germline V gene sequence: CDR1 MDHEN, CDR2 SYDVKM. The CDR3 spells CASSLSWMQYF. As DNA, the CDR3 is TGTGCCAGCAGTTTATCTTGGATGCAGTATTTT.

This sequence joins TRBV2 and TRBJ1-6; D unresolved. The CDR3 length is 14 residues. Trimming cost V 5 bases and J 4 bases, with 9 bases left between them. Germline CDR1 and CDR2: SNHLY and FYNNEI. CDR3 sequence: CASSYELYNSPLHF. The CDR3 region has the DNA TGTGCCAGCAGTTATGAGTTGTATAATTCACCCCTCCACTTT.

J is TRBJ2-3 and V is TRBV29-1, with TRBD2 as a possible D gene (5 bases). Germline V gene lookup returns CDR1 SQVTM and CDR2 ANQGSEA. The length of the CDR3 is 15 residues. The V end was cut by 6 bases, the J end by 2 bases, with 18 bases between. The CDR3 DNA follows: TGCAGCGTCTCGGGAAGGGCCGGTGCCACAGATACGCAGTATTTT. It specifies CSVSGRAGATDTQYF.

This clonotype was counted only a few times. The genes are TRBV7-2 and TRBJ2-1; no reliable D call. Germline V gene sequence: CDR1 SGHTA, CDR2 FQGNSA. V was cut by 0 bases and J by 8 bases, with 8 bases left in between. The CDR3 contains 13 residues. CDR3 protein: CASSLAPTDEQFF. CDR3 DNA sequence: TGTGCCAGCAGCTTAGCGCCGACGGATGAGCAGTTCTTC. The variable domain in full, completed from reference TRBV7-2 and TRBJ2-1, reads GAGVSQSPSNKVTEKGKDVELRCDPISGHTALYWYRQSLGQGLEFLIYFQGNSAPDKSGLPSDRFSAERTGGSVSTLTIQRTQQEDSAVYLCASSLAPTDEQFFGPGTRLTVL.

This clonotype has just a few counts. The rearrangement links TRBV6-6 to TRBJ1-4, with TRBD1 identical over 8 bases. Trimming at V came to 8 bases and at J to 7 bases, leaving 6 bases not matched to a gene. CDR1 and CDR2 (germline): MNHNY, SVGAGI (reference sequence). The CDR3 is 13 amino acids. This chain's CDR3 is CASSQGGFEKLFF. Here the CDR3 DNA reads TGTGCCAGCTCACAGGGGGGTTTTGAAAAACTGTTTTTT.

This clonotype was picked up one time. This chain connects TRBV27 to TRBJ2-7; the D gene could be TRBD1 or TRBD2 (6 bases each). The germline gives CDR1 MNHEY, CDR2 SMNVEV (reference sequence). V was pared by 0 bases and J by 2 bases, with 14 bases between. The CDR3 sequence is 16 residues long. As DNA, the CDR3 is TGTGCCAGCAGTTTATCGCTTACAGGGAGGACCTACGAGCAGTACTTC. Encoded protein: CASSLSLTGRTYEQYF.

J is TRBJ2-1 and V is TRBV7-2; 12 bases are a match to TRBD2. In germline, CDR1 is SGHTA, CDR2 FQGNSA. V shed 1 base, J shed 3 bases, and the junction held 4 bases outside the gene matches. The CDR3 extends over 17 amino acids. CDR3 nucleotide sequence: TGTGCCAGCAGCTTAGGGTCTAGCGGGGGGGTCTACAATGAGCAGTTCTTC. This codes for CASSLGSSGGVYNEQFF. Combining the CDR3 with reference TRBV7-2 and TRBJ2-1 gives the whole variable domain GAGVSQSPSNKVTEKGKDVELRCDPISGHTALYWYRQSLGQGLEFLIYFQGNSAPDKSGLPSDRFSAERTGGSVSTLTIQRTQQEDSAVYLCASSLGSSGGVYNEQFFGPGTRLTVL.

This clonotype was recorded at least ten times. CDR3 sequence reads: CSGAIGGAETQYF. DNA for the CDR3: TGCAGCGGAGCGATAGGTGGGGCAGAGACCCAGTACTTC. The chain couples TRBV29-1 to TRBJ2-5; D may be TRBD1 (5 bases). The CDR3 contains 13 residues. Germline V CDR1 and CDR2: SQVTM, ANQGSEA. The V and J ends lost 7 bases and 4 bases respectively, with 16 bases between them. The complete variable domain, with remaining parts taken from reference TRBV29-1 and TRBJ2-5, reads SAVISQKPSRDICQRGTSLTIQCQVDSQVTMMFWYRQQPGQSLTLIATANQGSEATYESGFVIDKFPISRPNLTFSTLTVSNMSPEDSSIYLCSGAIGGAETQYFGPGTRLLVL.

This clonotype was counted only a few times. This rearrangement joins TRBV5-1 to TRBJ1-5, with D tentatively TRBD1 (6 bases). The germline V gene encodes CDR1 SGHRS and CDR2 YFSETQ. Trimming left V 2 bases short and J 1 base short, with 10 bases between. CDR3 length: 15 residues. The CDR3 bases are TGCGCCAGCAGCTTAAGAACAGGGAGCAATCAGCCCCAGCATTTT. Its protein is CASSLRTGSNQPQHF.

Only a few counts were recorded for this clonotype. The V call is TRBV10-3, the J call TRBJ2-1; 7 bases are a match to TRBD2. V lost 0 bases and J lost 6; bases outside the gene matches: 5. CDR3 size: 15 residues. Germline V gene sequence: CDR1 ENHRY, CDR2 SYGVKD. CDR3 sequence (DNA): TGTGCCATCAGTGAGTCCGGCGGGAGAAGCAATGAGCAGTTCTTC. Amino acid sequence: CAISESGGRSNEQFF.

This clonotype showed up many times. The genes are TRBV20-1 and TRBJ2-7; 9 nucleotides agree with TRBD2. The CDR3 runs to 14 residues. V dropped 5 bases and J dropped 0; count of bases not matched to a gene: 5. Per germline, CDR1 DFQATT and CDR2 SNEGSKA (reference sequence). This CDR3 is CSAPSGVFSYEQYF. CDR3 nucleotide sequence: TGCAGTGCTCCTAGCGGGGTCTTCTCCTACGAGCAGTACTTC.